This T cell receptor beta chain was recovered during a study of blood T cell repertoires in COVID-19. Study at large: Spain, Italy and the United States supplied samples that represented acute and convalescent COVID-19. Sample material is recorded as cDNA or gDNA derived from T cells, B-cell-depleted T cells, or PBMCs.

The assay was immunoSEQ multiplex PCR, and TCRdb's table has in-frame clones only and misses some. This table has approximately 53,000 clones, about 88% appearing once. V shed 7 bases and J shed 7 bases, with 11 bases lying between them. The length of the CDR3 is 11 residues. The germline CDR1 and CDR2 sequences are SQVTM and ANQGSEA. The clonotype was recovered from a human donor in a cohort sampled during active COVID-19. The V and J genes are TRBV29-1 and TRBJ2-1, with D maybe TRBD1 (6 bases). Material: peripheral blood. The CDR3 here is CSGGRANEQFF. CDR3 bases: TGCAGCGGGGGGCGTGCGAATGAGCAGTTCTTC.